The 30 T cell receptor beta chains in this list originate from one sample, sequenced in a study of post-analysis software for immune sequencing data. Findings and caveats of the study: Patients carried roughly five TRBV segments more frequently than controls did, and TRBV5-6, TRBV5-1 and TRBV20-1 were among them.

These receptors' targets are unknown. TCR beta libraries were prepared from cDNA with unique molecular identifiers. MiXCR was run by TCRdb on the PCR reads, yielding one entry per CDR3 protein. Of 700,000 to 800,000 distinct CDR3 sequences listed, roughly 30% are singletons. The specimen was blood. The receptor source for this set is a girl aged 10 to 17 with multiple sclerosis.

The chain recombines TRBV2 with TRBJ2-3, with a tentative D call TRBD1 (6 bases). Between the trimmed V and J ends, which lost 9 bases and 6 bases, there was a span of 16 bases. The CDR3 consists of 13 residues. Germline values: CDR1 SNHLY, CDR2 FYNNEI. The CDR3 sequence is CARQGNEVDTQYF. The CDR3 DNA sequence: TGTGCCAGGCAGGGGAACGAGGTTGATACGCAGTATTTT.

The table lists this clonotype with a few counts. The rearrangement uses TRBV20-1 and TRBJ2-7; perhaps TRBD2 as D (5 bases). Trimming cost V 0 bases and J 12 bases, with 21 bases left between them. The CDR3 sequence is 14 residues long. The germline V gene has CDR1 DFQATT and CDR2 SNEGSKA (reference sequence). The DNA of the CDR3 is TGCAGTGCTAGAGATCGTTCCGGACTGCCATCCCCGTACTTC. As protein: CSARDRSGLPSPYF.

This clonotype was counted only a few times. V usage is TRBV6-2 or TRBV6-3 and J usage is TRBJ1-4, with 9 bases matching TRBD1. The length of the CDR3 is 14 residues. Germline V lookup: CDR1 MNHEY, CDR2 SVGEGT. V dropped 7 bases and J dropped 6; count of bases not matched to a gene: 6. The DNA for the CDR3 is TGTGCCAGCAACAACAGGGGGCAGGATGAAAAACTGTTTTTT. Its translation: CASNNRGQDEKLFF.

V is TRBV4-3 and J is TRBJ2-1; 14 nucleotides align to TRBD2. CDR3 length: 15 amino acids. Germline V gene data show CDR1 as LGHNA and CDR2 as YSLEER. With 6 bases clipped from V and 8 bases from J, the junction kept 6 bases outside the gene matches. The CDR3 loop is CASRGTSGSEHEQFF. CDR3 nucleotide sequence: TGCGCCAGCAGAGGGACTAGCGGGAGTGAGCATGAGCAGTTCTTC.

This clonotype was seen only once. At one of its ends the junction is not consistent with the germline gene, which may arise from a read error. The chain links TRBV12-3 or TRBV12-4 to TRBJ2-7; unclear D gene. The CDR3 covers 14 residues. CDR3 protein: CASSFFGQSCEQYF. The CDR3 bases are TGTGCCAGCAGTTTCTTTGGCCAGTCCTGCGAGCAGTACTTC.

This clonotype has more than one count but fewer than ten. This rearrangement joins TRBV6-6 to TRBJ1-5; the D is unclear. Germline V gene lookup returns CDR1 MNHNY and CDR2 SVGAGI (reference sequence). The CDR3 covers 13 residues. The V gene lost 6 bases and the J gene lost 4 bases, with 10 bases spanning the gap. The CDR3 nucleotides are TGTGCCAGCAGCCAAAATATTAATCAGCCCCAGCATTTT. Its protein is CASSQNINQPQHF.

This CDR3 is CASSESILRGNTEAFF. The DNA of the CDR3 is TGTGCCAGCAGTGAGAGCATCCTCCGGGGGAACACTGAAGCTTTCTTT. The J gene is TRBJ1-1, the V gene TRBV6-1; no definite D call. This CDR3 is 16 amino acids long. Trimming stripped 3 bases from V and 1 base from J, with 15 bases between. Germline V CDR1 and CDR2: MNHNS, SASEGT.

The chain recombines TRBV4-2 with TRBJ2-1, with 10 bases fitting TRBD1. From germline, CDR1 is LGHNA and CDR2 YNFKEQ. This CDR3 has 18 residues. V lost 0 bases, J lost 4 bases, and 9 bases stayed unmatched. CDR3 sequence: CASSQDVTGQGTYNEQFF. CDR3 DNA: TGTGCCAGCAGCCAAGATGTAACGGGACAGGGGACATACAATGAGCAGTTCTTC.

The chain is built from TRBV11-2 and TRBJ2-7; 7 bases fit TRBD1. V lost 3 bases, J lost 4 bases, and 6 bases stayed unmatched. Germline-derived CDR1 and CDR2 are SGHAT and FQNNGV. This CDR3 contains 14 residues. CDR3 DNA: TGTGCCAGCAGCTTGGATGACAGGGTTTACGAGCAGTACTTC. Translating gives CASSLDDRVYEQYF.

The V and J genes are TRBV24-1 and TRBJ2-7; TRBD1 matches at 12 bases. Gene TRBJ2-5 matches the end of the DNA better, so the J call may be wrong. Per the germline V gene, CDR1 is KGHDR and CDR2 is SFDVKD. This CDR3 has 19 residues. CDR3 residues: CATSDLGGWGQGARETQYF. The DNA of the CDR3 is TGTGCCACCAGTGATTTGGGTGGATGGGGACAGGGGGCCAGGGAGACCCAGTACTTC.

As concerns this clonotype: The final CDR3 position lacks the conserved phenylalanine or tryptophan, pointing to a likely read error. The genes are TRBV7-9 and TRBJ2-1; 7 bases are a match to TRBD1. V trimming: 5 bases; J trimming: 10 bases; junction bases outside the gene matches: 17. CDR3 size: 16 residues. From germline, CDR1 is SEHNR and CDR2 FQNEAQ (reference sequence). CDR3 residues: CASSPPDRDYRWEQFL. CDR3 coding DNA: TGTGCCAGCAGCCCCCCTGACAGGGATTATCGGTGGGAGCAGTTCTTG.

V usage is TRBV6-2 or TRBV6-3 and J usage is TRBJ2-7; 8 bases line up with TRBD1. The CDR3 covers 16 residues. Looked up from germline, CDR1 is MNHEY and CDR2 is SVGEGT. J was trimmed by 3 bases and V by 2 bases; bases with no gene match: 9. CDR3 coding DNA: TGTGCCAGCAGTTACCTAGGACAGGGAAGGGTCTACGAGCAGTACTTC. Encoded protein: CASSYLGQGRVYEQYF.

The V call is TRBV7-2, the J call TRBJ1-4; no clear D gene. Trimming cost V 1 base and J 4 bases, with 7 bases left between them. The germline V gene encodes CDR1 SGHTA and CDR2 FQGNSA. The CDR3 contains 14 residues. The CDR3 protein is CASSLDAVNEKLFF. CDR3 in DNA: TGTGCCAGCAGCTTAGACGCGGTTAATGAAAAACTGTTTTTT.

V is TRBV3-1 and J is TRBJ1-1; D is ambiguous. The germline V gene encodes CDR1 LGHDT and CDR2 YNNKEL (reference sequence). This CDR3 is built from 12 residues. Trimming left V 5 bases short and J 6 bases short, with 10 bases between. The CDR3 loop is CASSVLQAEAFF. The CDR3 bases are TGTGCCAGCAGCGTTCTGCAGGCTGAAGCTTTCTTT. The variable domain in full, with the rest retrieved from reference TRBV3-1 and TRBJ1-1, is DTAVSQTPKYLVTQMGNDKSIKCEQNLGHDTMYWYKQDSKKFLKIMFSYNNKELIINETVPNRFSPKSPDKAHLNLHINSLELGDSAVYFCASSVLQAEAFFGQGTRLTVV.

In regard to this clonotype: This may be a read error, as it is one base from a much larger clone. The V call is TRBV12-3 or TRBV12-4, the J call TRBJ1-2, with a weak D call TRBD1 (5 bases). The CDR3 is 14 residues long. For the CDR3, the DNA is TGTGCCAGCAGTCCCAGCGGGGCCAACTATCGCTACACCTTC. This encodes CASSPSGANYRYTF.

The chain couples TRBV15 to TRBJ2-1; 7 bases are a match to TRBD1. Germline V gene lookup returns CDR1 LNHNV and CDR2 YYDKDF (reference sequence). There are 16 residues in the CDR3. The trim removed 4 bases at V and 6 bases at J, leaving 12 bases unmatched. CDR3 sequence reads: CATSTTPGGFSNEQFF. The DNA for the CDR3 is TGTGCCACCAGCACCACCCCAGGGGGTTTTTCCAATGAGCAGTTCTTC. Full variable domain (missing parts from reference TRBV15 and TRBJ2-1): DAMVIQNPRYQVTQFGKPVTLSCSQTLNHNVMYWYQQKSSQAPKLLFHYYDKDFNNEADTPDNFQSRRPNTSFCFLDIRSPGLGDTAMYLCATSTTPGGFSNEQFFGPGTRLTVL.

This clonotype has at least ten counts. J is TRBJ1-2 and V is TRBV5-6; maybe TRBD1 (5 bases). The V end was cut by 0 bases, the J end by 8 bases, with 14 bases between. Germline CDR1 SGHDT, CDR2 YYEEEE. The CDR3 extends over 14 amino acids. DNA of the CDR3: TGTGCCAGCAGCTTGGACAGGAACAACTGGGGCTACACCTTC. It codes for CASSLDRNNWGYTF.

Here the CDR3 reads CASLGGGRIEAFF. CDR3 DNA: TGTGCCAGCTTAGGGGGGGGCCGGATTGAAGCTTTCTTT. The rearrangement links TRBV6-2 or TRBV6-3 to TRBJ1-1, with D perhaps TRBD1 (6 bases). Germline CDR1 MNHEY, CDR2 SVGEGT. The CDR3 has 13 residues. V gave up 8 bases and J gave up 7 bases, with 17 bases separating them.

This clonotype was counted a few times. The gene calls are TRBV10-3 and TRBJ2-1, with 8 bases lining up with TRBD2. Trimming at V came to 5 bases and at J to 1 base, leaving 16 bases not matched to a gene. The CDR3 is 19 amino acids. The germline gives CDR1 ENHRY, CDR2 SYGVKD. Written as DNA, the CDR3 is TGTGCCATCAGTAGTGGCGCCGGGGGGGCGCTTCAGTCCTACAATGAGCAGTTCTTC. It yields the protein CAISSGAGGALQSYNEQFF.

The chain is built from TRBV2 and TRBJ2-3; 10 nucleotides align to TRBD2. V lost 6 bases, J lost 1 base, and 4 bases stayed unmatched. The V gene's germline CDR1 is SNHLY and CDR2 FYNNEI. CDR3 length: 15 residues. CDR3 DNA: TGTGCCAGCAGAGCAGGACTAGCGGGCACAGATACGCAGTATTTT. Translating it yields CASRAGLAGTDTQYF.

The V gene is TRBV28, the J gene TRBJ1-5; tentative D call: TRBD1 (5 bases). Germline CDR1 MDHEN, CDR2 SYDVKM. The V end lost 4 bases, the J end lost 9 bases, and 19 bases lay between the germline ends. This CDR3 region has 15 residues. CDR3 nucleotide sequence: TGTGCCAGCAGTTCGGGGGGGATCGGGCTTGGGCCCCAGCATTTT. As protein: CASSSGGIGLGPQHF.

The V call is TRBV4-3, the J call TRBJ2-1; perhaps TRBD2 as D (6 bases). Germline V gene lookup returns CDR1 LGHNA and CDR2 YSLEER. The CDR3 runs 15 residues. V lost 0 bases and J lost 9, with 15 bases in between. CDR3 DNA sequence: TGCGCCAGCAGCCAAGATCAAGCTAGCGAGGGTGAGCAGTTCTTC. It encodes CASSQDQASEGEQFF.

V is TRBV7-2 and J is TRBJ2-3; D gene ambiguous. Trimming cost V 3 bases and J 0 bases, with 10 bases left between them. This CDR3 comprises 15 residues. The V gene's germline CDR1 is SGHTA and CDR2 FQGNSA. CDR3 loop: CASSFYPLSTDTQYF. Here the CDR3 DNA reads TGTGCCAGCAGCTTTTACCCCCTCAGCACAGATACGCAGTATTTT. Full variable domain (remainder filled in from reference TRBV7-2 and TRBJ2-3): GAGVSQSPSNKVTEKGKDVELRCDPISGHTALYWYRQSLGQGLEFLIYFQGNSAPDKSGLPSDRFSAERTGGSVSTLTIQRTQQEDSAVYLCASSFYPLSTDTQYFGPGTRLTVL.

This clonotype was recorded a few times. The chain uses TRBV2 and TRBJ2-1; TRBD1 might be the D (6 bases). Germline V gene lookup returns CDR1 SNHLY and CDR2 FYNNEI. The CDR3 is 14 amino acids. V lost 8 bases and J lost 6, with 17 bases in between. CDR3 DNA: TGTGCCAGCCAGGGAAAAAACAGGGCCAATGAGCAGTTCTTC. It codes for CASQGKNRANEQFF.

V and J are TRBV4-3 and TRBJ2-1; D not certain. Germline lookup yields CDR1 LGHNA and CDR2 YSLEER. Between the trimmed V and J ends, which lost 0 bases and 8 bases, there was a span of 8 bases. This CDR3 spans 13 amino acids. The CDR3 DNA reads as TGCGCCAGCAGCCAAGATTCCGGAGATGAGCAGTTCTTC. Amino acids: CASSQDSGDEQFF.

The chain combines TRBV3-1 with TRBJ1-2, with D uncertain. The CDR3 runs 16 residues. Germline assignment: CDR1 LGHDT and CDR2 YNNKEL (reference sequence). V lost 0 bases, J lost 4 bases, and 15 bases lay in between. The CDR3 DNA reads TGTGCCAGCAGCCAAGATTTGATGTCTGTAGTCTATGGCTACACCTTC. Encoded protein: CASSQDLMSVVYGYTF.

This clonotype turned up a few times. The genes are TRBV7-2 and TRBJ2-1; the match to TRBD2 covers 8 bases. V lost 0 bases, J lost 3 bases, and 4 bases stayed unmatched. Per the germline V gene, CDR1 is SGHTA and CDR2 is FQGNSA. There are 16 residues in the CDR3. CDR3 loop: CASSLAGGRFYNEQFF. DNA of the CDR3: TGTGCCAGCAGCTTAGCGGGCGGGAGGTTCTACAATGAGCAGTTCTTC.

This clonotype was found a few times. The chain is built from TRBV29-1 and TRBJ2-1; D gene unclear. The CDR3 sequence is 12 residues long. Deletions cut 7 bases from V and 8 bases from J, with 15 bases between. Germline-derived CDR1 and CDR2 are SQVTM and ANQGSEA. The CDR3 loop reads CSAVLVEDEQFF. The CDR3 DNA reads TGCAGCGCTGTTCTAGTTGAGGATGAGCAGTTCTTC.

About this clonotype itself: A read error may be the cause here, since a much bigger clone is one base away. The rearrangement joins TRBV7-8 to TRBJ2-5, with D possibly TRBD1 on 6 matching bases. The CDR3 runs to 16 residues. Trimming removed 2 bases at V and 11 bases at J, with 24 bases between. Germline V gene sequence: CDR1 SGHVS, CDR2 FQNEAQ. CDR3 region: CASSLWRSGARSGQYF. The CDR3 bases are TGTGCCAGCAGCTTATGGCGGTCAGGGGCTAGGAGTGGGCAGTACTTC.

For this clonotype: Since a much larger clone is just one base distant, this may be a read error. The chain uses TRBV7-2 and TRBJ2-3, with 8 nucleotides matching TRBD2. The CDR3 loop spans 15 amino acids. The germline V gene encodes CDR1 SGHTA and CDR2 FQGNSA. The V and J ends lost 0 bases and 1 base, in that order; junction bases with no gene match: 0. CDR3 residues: CASSLATSGTDTQYF. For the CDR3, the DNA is TGTGCCAGCAGCTTAGCGACTAGCGGCACAGATACGCAGTATTTT.